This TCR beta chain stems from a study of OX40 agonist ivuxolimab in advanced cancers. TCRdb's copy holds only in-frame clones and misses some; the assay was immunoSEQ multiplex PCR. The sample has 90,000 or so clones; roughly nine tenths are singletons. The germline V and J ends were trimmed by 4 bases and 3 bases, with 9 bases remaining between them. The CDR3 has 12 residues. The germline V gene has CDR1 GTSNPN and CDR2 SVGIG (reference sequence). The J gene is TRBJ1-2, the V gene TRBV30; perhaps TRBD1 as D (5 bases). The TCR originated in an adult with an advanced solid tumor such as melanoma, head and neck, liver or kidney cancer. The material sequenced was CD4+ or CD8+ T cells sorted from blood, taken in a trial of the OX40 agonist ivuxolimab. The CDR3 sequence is CAWTGLDYGYTF. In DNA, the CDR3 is TGTGCCTGGACAGGGCTCGACTATGGCTACACCTTC.